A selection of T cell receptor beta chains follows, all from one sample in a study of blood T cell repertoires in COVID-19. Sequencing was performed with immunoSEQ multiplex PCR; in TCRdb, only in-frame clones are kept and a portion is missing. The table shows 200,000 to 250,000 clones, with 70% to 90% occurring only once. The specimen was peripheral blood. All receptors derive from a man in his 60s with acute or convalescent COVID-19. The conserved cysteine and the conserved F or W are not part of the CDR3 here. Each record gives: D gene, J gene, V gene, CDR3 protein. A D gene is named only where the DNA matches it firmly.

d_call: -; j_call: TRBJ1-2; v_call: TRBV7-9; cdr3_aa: ASSLQQGLDGYT
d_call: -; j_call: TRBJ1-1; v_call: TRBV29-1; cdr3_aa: SVGLAF
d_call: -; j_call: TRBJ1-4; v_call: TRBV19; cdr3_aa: ASSMGGSKEKLF
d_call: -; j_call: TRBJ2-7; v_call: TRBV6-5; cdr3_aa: ASTPPGNPYEQY
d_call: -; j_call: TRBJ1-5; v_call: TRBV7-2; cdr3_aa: ASSLAVTGRNQPQH
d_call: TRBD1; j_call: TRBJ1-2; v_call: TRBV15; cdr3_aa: ATSGSGTGILGYT
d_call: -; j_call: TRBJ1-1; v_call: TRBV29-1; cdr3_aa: SVAPGHHTEAF
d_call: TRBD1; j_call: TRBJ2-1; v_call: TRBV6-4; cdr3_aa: ASSVGTGGFDEQF
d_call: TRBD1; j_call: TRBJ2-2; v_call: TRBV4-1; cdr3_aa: ASSQAGTGLGGELF
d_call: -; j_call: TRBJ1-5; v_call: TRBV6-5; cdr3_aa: ASSRGGPDQPQH
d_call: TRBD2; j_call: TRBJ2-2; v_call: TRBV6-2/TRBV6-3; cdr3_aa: ASSYAFSGRRNTGELF
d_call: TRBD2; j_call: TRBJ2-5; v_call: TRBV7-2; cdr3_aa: ASSSGLADYQETQY
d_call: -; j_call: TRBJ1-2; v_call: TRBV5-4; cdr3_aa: ASSSNNRYGYT
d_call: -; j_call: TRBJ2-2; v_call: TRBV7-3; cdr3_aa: ASSRTGFSSGELF
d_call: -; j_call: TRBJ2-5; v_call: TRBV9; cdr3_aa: ASSVVGLGQETQY
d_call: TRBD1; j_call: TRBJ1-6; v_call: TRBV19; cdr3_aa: ASSPGQGNSPLH
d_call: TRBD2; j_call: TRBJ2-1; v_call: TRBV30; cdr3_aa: AWSVAILAGVNEQF
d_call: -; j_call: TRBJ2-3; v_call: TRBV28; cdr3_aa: ASSLPDRGTDTQY
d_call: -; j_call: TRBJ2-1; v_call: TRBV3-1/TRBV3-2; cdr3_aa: ASSQVPGVYNEQF
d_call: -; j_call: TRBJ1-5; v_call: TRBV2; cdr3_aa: ASSLDNADNQPQH
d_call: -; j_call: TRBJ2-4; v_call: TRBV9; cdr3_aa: ASSVLSGENIQY
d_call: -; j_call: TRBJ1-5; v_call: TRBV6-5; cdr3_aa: ASSYSQGNQPQH
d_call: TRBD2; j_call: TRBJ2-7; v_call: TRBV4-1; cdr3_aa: ASSQAGTSGTEQY
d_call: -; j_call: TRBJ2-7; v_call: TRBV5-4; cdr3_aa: ASSLYTSSYEQY
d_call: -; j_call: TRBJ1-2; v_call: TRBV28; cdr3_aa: ASSFGESGYT
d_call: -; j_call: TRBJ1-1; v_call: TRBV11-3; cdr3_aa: ASSPGRGMNTEAF
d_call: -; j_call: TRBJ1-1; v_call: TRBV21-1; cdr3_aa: ASSKWGVPQNTEAF
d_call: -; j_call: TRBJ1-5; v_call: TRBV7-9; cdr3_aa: ASSGPGAGNQPQH
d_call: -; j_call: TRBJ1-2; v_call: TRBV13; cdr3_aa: ASSLGPVFNYGYT
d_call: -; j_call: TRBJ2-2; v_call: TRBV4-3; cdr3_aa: ASSQEALPPGELF
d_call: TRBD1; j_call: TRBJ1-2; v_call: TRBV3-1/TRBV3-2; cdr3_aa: ASSQSGTGEGYT
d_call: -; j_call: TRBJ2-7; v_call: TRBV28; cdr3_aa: ASSRAGSDYEQY
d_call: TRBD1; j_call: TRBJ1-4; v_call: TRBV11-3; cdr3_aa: ASSLDHRDREKLF
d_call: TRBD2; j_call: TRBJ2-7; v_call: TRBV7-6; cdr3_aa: ASSLGAGVSYEQY
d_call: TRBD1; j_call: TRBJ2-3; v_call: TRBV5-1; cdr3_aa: ASSQTQGASNTQY
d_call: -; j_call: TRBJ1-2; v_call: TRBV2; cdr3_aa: ASSDRGRNYGYT
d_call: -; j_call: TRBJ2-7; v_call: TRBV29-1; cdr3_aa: SVATGYEQY
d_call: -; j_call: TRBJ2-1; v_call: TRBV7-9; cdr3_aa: ASSLVMYEQF
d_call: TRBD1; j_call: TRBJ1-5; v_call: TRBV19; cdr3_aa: ASSQRDRGGNQPQH
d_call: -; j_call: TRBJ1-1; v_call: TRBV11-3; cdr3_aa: ASSPGGGKSF
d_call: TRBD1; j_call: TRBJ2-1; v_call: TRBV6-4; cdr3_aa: ASSALGQGPSFMF
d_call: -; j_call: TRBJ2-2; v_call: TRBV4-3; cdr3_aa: ASSPQTGELF
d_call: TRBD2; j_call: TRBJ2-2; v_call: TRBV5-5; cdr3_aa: ASSFASGRRNTGELF
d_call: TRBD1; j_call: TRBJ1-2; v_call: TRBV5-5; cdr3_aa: ASGKDRGDYGYT
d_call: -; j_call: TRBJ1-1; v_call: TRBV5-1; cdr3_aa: ASSLGDRPNTEAF
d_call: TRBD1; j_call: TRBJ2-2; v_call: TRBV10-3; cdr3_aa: AISESGQGKTGELF
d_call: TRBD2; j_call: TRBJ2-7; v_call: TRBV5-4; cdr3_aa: ASSLEPGRGYEQY
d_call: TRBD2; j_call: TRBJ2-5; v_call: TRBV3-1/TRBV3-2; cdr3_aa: ASSRAAGVQETQY
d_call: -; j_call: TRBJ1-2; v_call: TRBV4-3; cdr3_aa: ASSREFDGYGYT